This T cell receptor (beta chain) was retrieved from a study of OX40 agonist ivuxolimab in advanced cancers. General study results and limits: Expanded clones were, on average, more numerous among CD8+ T cells than CD4+.

Note on this clone: Its antigen remains unidentified.

Some clones are missing from TCRdb's copy, which holds only in-frame ones; the method was immunoSEQ multiplex PCR. The table shows about 70,000 clones, with less than 90% occurring only once. Per germline, CDR1 LGHNA and CDR2 YSLEER. Trimming took 4 bases from V and 1 from J; bases not matched to a gene: 11. This CDR3 has 18 amino acids. This chain connects TRBV4-3 to TRBJ2-2, with 8 positions matching TRBD1. This clonotype was obtained from an adult with an advanced solid tumor such as melanoma, head and neck, liver or kidney cancer. The specimen comprised CD4+ or CD8+ T cells sorted from blood, sampled in a trial of the OX40 agonist ivuxolimab. The CDR3 spells CASSPNKQGAGNTGELFF. The CDR3, as DNA: TGCGCCAGCAGCCCCAATAAGCAGGGGGCCGGGAACACCGGGGAGCTGTTTTTT.